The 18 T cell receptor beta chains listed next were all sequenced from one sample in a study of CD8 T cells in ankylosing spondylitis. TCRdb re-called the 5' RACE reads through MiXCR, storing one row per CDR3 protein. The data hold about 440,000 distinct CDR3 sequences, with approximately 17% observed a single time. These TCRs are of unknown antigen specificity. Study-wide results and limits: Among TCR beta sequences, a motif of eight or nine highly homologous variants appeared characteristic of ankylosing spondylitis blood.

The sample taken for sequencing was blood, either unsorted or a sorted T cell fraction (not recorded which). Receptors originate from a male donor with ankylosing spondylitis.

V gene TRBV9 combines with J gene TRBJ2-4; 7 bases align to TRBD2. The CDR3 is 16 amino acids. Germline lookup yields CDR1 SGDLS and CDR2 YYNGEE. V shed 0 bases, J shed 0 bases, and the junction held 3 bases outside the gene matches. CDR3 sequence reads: CASSVGGGLAKNIQYF. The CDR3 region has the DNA TGTGCCAGCAGCGTAGGGGGAGGGTTAGCCAAAAACATTCAGTACTTC.

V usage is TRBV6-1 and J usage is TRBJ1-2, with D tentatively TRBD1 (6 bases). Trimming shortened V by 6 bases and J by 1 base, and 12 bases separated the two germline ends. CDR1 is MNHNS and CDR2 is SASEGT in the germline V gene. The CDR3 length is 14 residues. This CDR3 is CASRDTGINYGYTF. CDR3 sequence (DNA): TGTGCCAGCAGGGACACAGGGATTAACTATGGCTACACCTTC.

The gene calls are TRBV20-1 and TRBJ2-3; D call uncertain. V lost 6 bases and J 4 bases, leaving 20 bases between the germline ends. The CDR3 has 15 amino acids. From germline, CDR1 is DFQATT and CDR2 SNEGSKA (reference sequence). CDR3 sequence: CSARAVSASPDTQYF. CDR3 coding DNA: TGCAGTGCCCGGGCTGTGAGCGCATCCCCAGATACGCAGTATTTT.

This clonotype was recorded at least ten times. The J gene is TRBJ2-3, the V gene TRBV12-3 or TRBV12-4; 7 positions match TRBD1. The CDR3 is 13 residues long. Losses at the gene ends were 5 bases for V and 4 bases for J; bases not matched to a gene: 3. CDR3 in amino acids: CASSVDRADTQYF. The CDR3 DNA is TGTGCCAGCAGTGTCGACAGGGCAGATACGCAGTATTTT.

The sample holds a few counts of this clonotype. The CDR3 DNA sequence: TGTGCCAGCAGTGAATGGAAGAATGAGCAGTTCTTC. Its protein product is CASSEWKNEQFF. The gene calls are TRBV6-1 and TRBJ2-1; unclear D gene. V was shortened by 2 bases and J by 7 bases, with 6 bases between the two germline ends. The CDR3 runs 12 residues. The germline V gene encodes CDR1 MNHNS and CDR2 SASEGT.

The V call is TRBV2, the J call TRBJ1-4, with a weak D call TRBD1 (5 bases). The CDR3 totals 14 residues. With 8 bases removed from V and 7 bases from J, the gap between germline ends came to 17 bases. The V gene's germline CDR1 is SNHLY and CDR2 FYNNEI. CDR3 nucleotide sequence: TGTGCCAGCCGAACGATTACGGGGGGTGAAAAACTGTTTTTT. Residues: CASRTITGGEKLFF. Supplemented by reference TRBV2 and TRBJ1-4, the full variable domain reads EPEVTQTPSHQVTQMGQEVILRCVPISNHLYFYWYRQILGQKVEFLVSFYNNEISEKSEIFDDQFSVERPDGSNFTLKIRSTKLEDSAMYFCASRTITGGEKLFFGSGTQLSVL.

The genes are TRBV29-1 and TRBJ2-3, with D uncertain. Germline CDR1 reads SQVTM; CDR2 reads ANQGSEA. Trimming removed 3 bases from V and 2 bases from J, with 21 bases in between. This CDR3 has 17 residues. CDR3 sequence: CSVEAFGQEIVTDTQYF. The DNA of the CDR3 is TGCAGCGTTGAGGCTTTTGGGCAGGAAATCGTCACAGATACGCAGTATTTT.

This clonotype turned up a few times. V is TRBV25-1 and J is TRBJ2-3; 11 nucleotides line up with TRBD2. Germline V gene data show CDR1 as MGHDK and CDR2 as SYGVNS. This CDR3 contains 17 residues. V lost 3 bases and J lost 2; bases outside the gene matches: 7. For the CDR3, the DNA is TGTGCCAGCAGTGACCTAGCGGGGGGACCCCACACAGATACGCAGTATTTT. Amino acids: CASSDLAGGPHTDTQYF.

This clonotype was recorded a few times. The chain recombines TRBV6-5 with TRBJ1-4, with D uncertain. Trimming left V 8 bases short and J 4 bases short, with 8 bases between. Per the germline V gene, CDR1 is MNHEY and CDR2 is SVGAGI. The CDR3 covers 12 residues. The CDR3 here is CASGDGNEKLFF. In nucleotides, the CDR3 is TGTGCCAGCGGGGATGGTAATGAAAAACTGTTTTTT.

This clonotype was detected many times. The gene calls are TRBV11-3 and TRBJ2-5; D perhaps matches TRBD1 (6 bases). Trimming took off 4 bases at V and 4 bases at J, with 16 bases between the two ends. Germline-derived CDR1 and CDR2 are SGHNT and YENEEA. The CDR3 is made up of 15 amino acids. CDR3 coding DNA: TGTGCCAGCAGCTGGCTCGGACAGATGGGAGAGACCCAGTACTTC. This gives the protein CASSWLGQMGETQYF.

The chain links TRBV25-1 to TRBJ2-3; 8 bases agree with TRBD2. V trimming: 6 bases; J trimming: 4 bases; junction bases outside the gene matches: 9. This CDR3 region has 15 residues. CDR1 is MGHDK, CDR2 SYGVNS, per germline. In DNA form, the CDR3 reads TGTGCCAGCAGCCTGACTAGCGTCAGGTCAGATACGCAGTATTTT. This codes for CASSLTSVRSDTQYF. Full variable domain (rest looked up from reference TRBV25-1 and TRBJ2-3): EADIYQTPRYLVIGTGKKITLECSQTMGHDKMYWYQQDPGMELHLIHYSYGVNSTEKGDLSSESTVSRIRTEHFPLTLESARPSHTSQYLCASSLTSVRSDTQYFGPGTRLTVL.

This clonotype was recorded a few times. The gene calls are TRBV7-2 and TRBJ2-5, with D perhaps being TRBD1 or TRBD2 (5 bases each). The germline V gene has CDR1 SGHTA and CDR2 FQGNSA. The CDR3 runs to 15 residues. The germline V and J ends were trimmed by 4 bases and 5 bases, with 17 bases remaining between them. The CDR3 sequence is CASSSGTAVLETQYF. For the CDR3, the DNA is TGTGCCAGCAGCTCCGGGACCGCCGTCTTGGAGACCCAGTACTTC.

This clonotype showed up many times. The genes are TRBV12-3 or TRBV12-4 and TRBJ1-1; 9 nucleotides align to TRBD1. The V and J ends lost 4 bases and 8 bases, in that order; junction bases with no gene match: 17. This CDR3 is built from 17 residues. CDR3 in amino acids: CASSSLRNRDRESEAFF. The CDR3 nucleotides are TGTGCCAGCAGTTCGTTAAGGAACCGGGACAGGGAGAGCGAAGCTTTCTTT.

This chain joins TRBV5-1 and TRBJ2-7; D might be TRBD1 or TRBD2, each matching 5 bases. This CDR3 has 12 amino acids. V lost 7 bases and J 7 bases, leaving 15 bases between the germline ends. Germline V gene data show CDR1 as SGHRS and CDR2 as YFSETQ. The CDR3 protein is CASVSGGGEQYF. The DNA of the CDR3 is TGCGCCAGCGTCTCGGGTGGGGGAGAGCAGTACTTC.

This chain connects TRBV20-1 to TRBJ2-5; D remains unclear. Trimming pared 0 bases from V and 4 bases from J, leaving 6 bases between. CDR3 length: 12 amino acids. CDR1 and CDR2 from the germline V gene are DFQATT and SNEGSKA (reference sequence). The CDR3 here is CSARDTRETQYF. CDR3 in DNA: TGCAGTGCTAGAGATACCCGAGAGACCCAGTACTTC.

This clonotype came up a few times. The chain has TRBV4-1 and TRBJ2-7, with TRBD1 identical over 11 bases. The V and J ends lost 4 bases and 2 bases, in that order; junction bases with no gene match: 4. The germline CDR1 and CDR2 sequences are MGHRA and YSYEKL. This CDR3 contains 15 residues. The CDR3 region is CASSRGTGGTYEQYF. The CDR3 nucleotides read TGCGCCAGCAGCCGAGGGACAGGGGGTACCTACGAGCAGTACTTC.

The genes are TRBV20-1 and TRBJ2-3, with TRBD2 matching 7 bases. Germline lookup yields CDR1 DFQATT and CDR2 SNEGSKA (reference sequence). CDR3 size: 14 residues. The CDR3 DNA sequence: TGCACTGCACCGAGCGGGATAAGCACAGATACGCAGTATTTT. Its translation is CTAPSGISTDTQYF.

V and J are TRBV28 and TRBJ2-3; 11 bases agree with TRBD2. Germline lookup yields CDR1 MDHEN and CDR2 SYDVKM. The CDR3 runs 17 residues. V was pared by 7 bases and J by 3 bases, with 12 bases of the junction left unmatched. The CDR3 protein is CASKESSGRYRTDTQYF. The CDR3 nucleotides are TGTGCCAGCAAGGAGTCTAGCGGGAGGTATAGAACAGATACGCAGTATTTT. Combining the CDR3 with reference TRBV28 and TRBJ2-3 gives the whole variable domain DVKVTQSSRYLVKRTGEKVFLECVQDMDHENMFWYRQDPGLGLRLIYFSYDVKMKEKGDIPEGYSVSREKKERFSLILESASTNQTSMYLCASKESSGRYRTDTQYFGPGTRLTVL.